This T cell receptor beta chain was sequenced in a study of T-cell reconstitution after alpha-beta-depleted transplantation in children. A TCRbeta library incorporating unique molecular identifiers was prepared. TCRdb re-called the PCR reads through MiXCR, storing one row per CDR3 protein. The data contain more than 450,000 distinct CDR3 sequences, 15% to 20% of them singletons. The CDR3 spans 10 residues. Germline V gene sequence: CDR1 SEHNR, CDR2 FQNEAQ (reference sequence). Deletions cut 5 bases from V and 9 bases from J, with 5 bases between. The rearrangement joins TRBV7-9 to TRBJ2-1, with no clear D. Sequencing used PBMCs from the stem cell graft donor, obtained from the stem cell graft. This sequence originates from a human donor who donated a stem cell graft to a child with acute lymphoblastic leukemia. CDR3 nucleotides: TGTGCCAGCAGCCCGCCTGAGCAGTTCTTC. It is translated as CASSPPEQFF.